These 30 T cell receptor beta chains came from one sample sequenced in a study of T cell repertoires in cytomegalovirus infection. Via MiXCR, TCRdb re-called the reads, giving one row per CDR3 protein. The sample contains fewer than 550,000 distinct CDR3 sequences, more than 25% of which appear only once. Sequenced: PBMCs. These receptors all stem from a human donor in good health (CMV status not recorded). Some clones in this sample may be carry-over from other donors' samples.

The J gene is TRBJ1-1, the V gene TRBV7-3, with TRBD1 as a possible D gene (5 bases). CDR1 SGHTA and CDR2 FQGTGA come from the germline V gene. Deletions cut 1 base from V and 5 bases from J, with 17 bases between. This CDR3 region has 16 residues. This chain's CDR3 is CASSLSSRGGGTEAFF. The CDR3 bases are TGTGCCAGCAGCTTAAGCAGTCGTGGGGGTGGGACTGAAGCTTTCTTT. Supplemented by reference TRBV7-3 and TRBJ1-1, the full variable domain reads GAGVSQTPSNKVTEKGKYVELRCDPISGHTALYWYRQSLGQGPEFLIYFQGTGAADDSGLPNDRFFAVRPEGSVSTLKIQRTERGDSAVYLCASSLSSRGGGTEAFFGQGTRLTVV.

This chain uses TRBV27 with TRBJ1-5, with TRBD1 matching over 7 bases. The CDR3 contains 15 residues. The ends lost 2 bases at V and 3 bases at J; junction bases unmatched: 4. CDR1 and CDR2 from the germline V gene are MNHEY and SMNVEV (reference sequence). The CDR3 coding sequence is TGTGCCAGCAGTTTAAGCGGGACAGTCAATCAGCCCCAGCATTTT. Residues: CASSLSGTVNQPQHF.

The V gene is TRBV19, the J gene TRBJ2-1; 10 bases are shared with TRBD1. This CDR3 contains 13 residues. Germline loops: CDR1 LNHDA, CDR2 SQIVND (reference sequence). Trimming took 5 bases from V and 8 from J; bases not matched to a gene: 3. CDR3 sequence: CASSGQGVDEQFF. CDR3 bases: TGTGCCAGTAGTGGACAGGGGGTCGATGAGCAGTTCTTC.

This clonotype was seen more than once but under ten times. The chain carries TRBV28 and TRBJ2-7; unclear D gene. Germline CDR1 and CDR2: MDHEN and SYDVKM. The germline V and J ends were trimmed by 4 bases and 3 bases, with 13 bases remaining between them. This CDR3 has 14 amino acids. CDR3 nucleotide sequence: TGTGCCAGCAGTTCCCTCGGTGGTTACTACGAGCAGTACGTC. Its translation: CASSSLGGYYEQYV.

The V and J genes are TRBV6-2 or TRBV6-3 and TRBJ2-7; D is perhaps TRBD1 (5 bases). The V gene lost 8 bases and the J gene lost 1 base, with 15 bases spanning the gap. In germline, CDR1 is MNHEY, CDR2 SVGEGT. The CDR3 loop spans 14 amino acids. The CDR3 nucleotides read TGTGCCAGCCGGCGACAGTCTCTGTCCTACGAGCAGTACTTC. This encodes CASRRQSLSYEQYF.

This chain links TRBV15 with TRBJ1-2; 8 nucleotides line up with TRBD1. The CDR3 runs 13 residues. V trimming: 5 bases; J trimming: 8 bases; junction bases outside the gene matches: 7. Germline V lookup: CDR1 LNHNV, CDR2 YYDKDF (reference sequence). CDR3 DNA sequence: TGTGCCACCAGCTGGGACAGGTCGGACGGCTACACCTTC. Translating gives CATSWDRSDGYTF.

The genes are TRBV29-1 and TRBJ2-1, with 10 bases aligning to TRBD2. From germline, CDR1 is SQVTM and CDR2 ANQGSEA. With 1 base clipped from V and 9 bases from J, the junction kept 9 bases outside the gene matches. The CDR3 spans 15 residues. This chain's CDR3 is CSVEVLTSGNSEQFF. In nucleotides, the CDR3 is TGCAGCGTTGAAGTGCTCACTAGCGGGAATAGTGAGCAGTTCTTC.

Only a few counts were recorded for this clonotype. This chain uses TRBV6-5 with TRBJ2-2; no definite D call. Germline CDR1 and CDR2: MNHEY and SVGAGI. The CDR3 loop spans 14 amino acids. V lost 7 bases, J lost 0 bases, and 9 bases lay in between. For the CDR3, the DNA is TGTGCCAGCATGTACGGACCGAACACCGGGGAGCTGTTTTTT. Translating it yields CASMYGPNTGELFF.

The chain is built from TRBV15 and TRBJ2-2; D gene unclear. The CDR3 runs 15 residues. The V end was cut by 1 base, the J end by 6 bases, with 12 bases between. Germline V gene data show CDR1 as LNHNV and CDR2 as YYDKDF (reference sequence). The CDR3 bases are TGTGCCACCAGCAGAGGAACGTTGGGCGCCGGGGAGCTGTTTTTT. Amino acid sequence: CATSRGTLGAGELFF. The variable domain in full, with the rest retrieved from reference TRBV15 and TRBJ2-2, is DAMVIQNPRYQVTQFGKPVTLSCSQTLNHNVMYWYQQKSSQAPKLLFHYYDKDFNNEADTPDNFQSRRPNTSFCFLDIRSPGLGDTAMYLCATSRGTLGAGELFFGEGSRLTVL.

This clonotype was counted a few times. This chain links TRBV27 with TRBJ2-1; TRBD2 matches at 12 bases. Germline values: CDR1 MNHEY, CDR2 SMNVEV (reference sequence). The CDR3 is made up of 14 amino acids. Unmatched junction bases numbered 4, after V lost 6 bases and J lost 7 bases. The CDR3 DNA follows: TGTGCCAGCAGGACTAGCGGGAGTTCTAATGAGCAGTTCTTC. As protein: CASRTSGSSNEQFF.

This sequence joins TRBV19 and TRBJ1-6, with D unresolved. V lost 5 bases to trimming and J lost 0 bases, with 11 bases between them. CDR1 and CDR2 (germline): LNHDA, SQIVND (reference sequence). The length of the CDR3 is 16 residues. CDR3 sequence (DNA): TGTGCCAGTAGTCAACAATTCAGCTCCTATAATTCACCCCTCCACTTT. Translated: CASSQQFSSYNSPLHF.

At least ten counts were recorded for this clonotype. V gene TRBV18 combines with J gene TRBJ1-5; D is unresolved. V lost 2 bases, J lost 3 bases, and 20 bases lay in between. There are 18 residues in the CDR3. Per the germline V gene, CDR1 is KGHSH and CDR2 is LQKENI. CDR3 protein: CASSPKDVRAIDNQPQHF. The CDR3 DNA follows: TGTGCCAGCTCACCAAAGGATGTACGGGCCATAGACAATCAGCCCCAGCATTTT.

The chain uses TRBV29-1 and TRBJ1-3, with D possibly TRBD1 on 5 matching bases. V lost 4 bases and J 7 bases, leaving 14 bases between the germline ends. CDR3 length: 13 amino acids. Germline CDR1 and CDR2: SQVTM and ANQGSEA. The CDR3 region has the DNA TGCAGCGTTGGCGCGGCCCGGGGGAACACCATATATTTT. Translating it yields CSVGAARGNTIYF.

The chain links TRBV20-1 to TRBJ1-5; 10 bases align to TRBD1. Germline trimming cut 4 bases from V and 6 bases from J; bases unmatched to any gene: 9. Germline V gene data show CDR1 as DFQATT and CDR2 as SNEGSKA (reference sequence). There are 15 residues in the CDR3. DNA of the CDR3: TGCAGTGCTACCCGGACAGGGGGGGATACTCAGCCCCAGCATTTT. This codes for CSATRTGGDTQPQHF.

This chain uses TRBV20-1 with TRBJ2-5; D gene ambiguous. The V end was cut by 4 bases, the J end by 4 bases, with 13 bases between. Germline loops: CDR1 DFQATT, CDR2 SNEGSKA (reference sequence). The CDR3 consists of 13 residues. The CDR3 DNA is TGCAGTGCTAAGACACCCCTGGGAGAGACCCAGTACTTC. Protein product: CSAKTPLGETQYF.

This clonotype was counted at least ten times. The chain is built from TRBV7-2 and TRBJ2-7; unclear D gene. V shed 5 bases and J shed 6 bases, with 11 bases lying between them. The CDR3 runs to 12 residues. The germline V gene has CDR1 SGHTA and CDR2 FQGNSA. Here the CDR3 DNA reads TGTGCCAGCAGCACACGGGTCTCCGAGCAGTACTTC. Protein: CASSTRVSEQYF.

The chain carries TRBV29-1 and TRBJ1-2, with D tentatively TRBD1 (6 bases). The V gene's germline CDR1 is SQVTM and CDR2 ANQGSEA. V was pared by 4 bases and J by 6 bases, with 12 bases between. This CDR3 is 12 amino acids long. The CDR3: CSVVAGEDGYTF. The CDR3 DNA reads as TGCAGCGTTGTCGCAGGGGAGGATGGCTACACCTTC.

This chain joins TRBV6-2 or TRBV6-3 and TRBJ1-2; 7 nucleotides agree with TRBD1. In germline, CDR1 is MNHEY, CDR2 SVGEGT. The CDR3 loop spans 14 amino acids. Losses at the gene ends were 5 bases for V and 5 bases for J; bases not matched to a gene: 8. CDR3 nucleotide sequence: TGTGCCAGCAGTGAGCCCGGACAGGCGTATGGCTACACCTTC. Protein: CASSEPGQAYGYTF.

The sample holds a few counts of this clonotype. The chain joins TRBV28 to TRBJ2-7, with D tentatively TRBD2 (5 bases). The ends were cut back, 6 bases at V and 3 bases at J, with 12 bases in the middle. The CDR3 contains 13 residues. Germline CDR1 is MDHEN and CDR2 is SYDVKM. The DNA for the CDR3 is TGTGCCAGCAGCCCCGGCGGGCTCTACGAGCAGTACTTC. This translates into CASSPGGLYEQYF.

The gene calls are TRBV19 and TRBJ2-1, with a possible D match to TRBD2 (6 bases). Per germline, CDR1 LNHDA and CDR2 SQIVND (reference sequence). Deletions cut 5 bases from V and 6 bases from J, with 20 bases between. The CDR3 runs 16 residues. The CDR3 DNA reads TGTGCCAGTAGTCGAAAGACTAGTTTTCTCAGCAATGAGCAGTTCTTC. Protein product: CASSRKTSFLSNEQFF. The full variable domain, in which reference TRBV19 and TRBJ2-1 provide the parts outside the CDR3, is DGGITQSPKYLFRKEGQNVTLSCEQNLNHDAMYWYRQDPGQGLRLIYYSQIVNDFQKGDIAEGYSVSREKKESFPLTVTSAQKNPTAFYLCASSRKTSFLSNEQFFGPGTRLTVL.

Ten or more counts support this clonotype. The chain links TRBV7-9 to TRBJ2-4; D not resolved. The V end lost 5 bases, the J end lost 0 bases, and 14 bases lay between the germline ends. The germline CDR1 and CDR2 sequences are SEHNR and FQNEAQ (reference sequence). The CDR3 runs 16 residues. Written as DNA, the CDR3 is TGTGCCAGCAGCACTCGATCTCCGCTAGCCAAAAACATTCAGTACTTC. Translated: CASSTRSPLAKNIQYF.

This clonotype was detected a few times. The chain is built from TRBV2 and TRBJ1-5; TRBD1 agrees at 7 bases. This CDR3 is built from 13 residues. The ends lost 5 bases at V and 6 bases at J; junction bases unmatched: 4. Germline assignment: CDR1 SNHLY and CDR2 FYNNEI. The CDR3 is CASSSQGTQPQHF. In nucleotides, the CDR3 is TGTGCCAGCAGTTCACAGGGGACTCAGCCCCAGCATTTT.

The V gene is TRBV30, the J gene TRBJ2-1; 15 nucleotides align to TRBD2. The CDR3 is made up of 15 amino acids. Germline values: CDR1 GTSNPN, CDR2 SVGIG (reference sequence). The V gene end was trimmed by 2 bases and the J gene end by 7 bases; junction bases not matched to a gene: 3. This CDR3 is CAWSPGTSGRNEQFF. In DNA form, the CDR3 reads TGTGCCTGGAGTCCAGGGACTAGCGGGAGGAATGAGCAGTTCTTC.

The J gene is TRBJ2-2, the V gene TRBV12-3 or TRBV12-4; D is unclear. This CDR3 has 13 residues. Trimming pared 3 bases from V and 3 bases from J, leaving 5 bases between. CDR3 sequence reads: CASSFSHTGELFF. The CDR3 DNA sequence: TGTGCCAGCAGTTTCAGCCACACCGGGGAGCTGTTTTTT.

The rearrangement uses TRBV19 and TRBJ1-2; 8 bases line up with TRBD1. The CDR3 loop spans 14 amino acids. CDR1 is LNHDA and CDR2 is SQIVND in the germline V gene (reference sequence). J was trimmed by 2 bases and V by 6 bases; bases with no gene match: 5. CDR3 bases: TGTGCCAGTAGCCGTAGACAGGGGAACTATGGCTACACCTTC. This gives the protein CASSRRQGNYGYTF. Together with reference TRBV19 and TRBJ1-2, the CDR3 gives the full variable domain: DGGITQSPKYLFRKEGQNVTLSCEQNLNHDAMYWYRQDPGQGLRLIYYSQIVNDFQKGDIAEGYSVSREKKESFPLTVTSAQKNPTAFYLCASSRRQGNYGYTFGSGTRLTVV.

The genes are TRBV28 and TRBJ2-6, with 10 bases fitting TRBD1. The trim removed 7 bases at V and 0 bases at J, leaving 3 bases unmatched. Germline CDR1 and CDR2: MDHEN and SYDVKM. CDR3 length: 16 amino acids. CDR3 bases: TGTGCCAGCATGGGACAGGGGATCTCTGGGGCCAACGTCCTGACTTTC. This sequence encodes CASMGQGISGANVLTF. The full variable domain, completed using reference TRBV28 and TRBJ2-6, is DVKVTQSSRYLVKRTGEKVFLECVQDMDHENMFWYRQDPGLGLRLIYFSYDVKMKEKGDIPEGYSVSREKKERFSLILESASTNQTSMYLCASMGQGISGANVLTFGAGSRLTVL.

The table lists this clonotype with a few counts. The rearrangement links TRBV12-3 or TRBV12-4 to TRBJ2-3; D tentatively reads TRBD1 or TRBD2 (6 bases each). V lost 3 bases and J 5 bases, leaving 12 bases between the germline ends. This CDR3 region has 14 residues. CDR3 nucleotide sequence: TGTGCCAGCAGTTTTCAAGGGGGAGGAGATACGCAGTATTTT. Translation gives CASSFQGGGDTQYF.

This clonotype showed up many times. J is TRBJ2-1 and V is TRBV7-2; the match to TRBD2 covers 9 bases. The V gene end was trimmed by 5 bases and the J gene end by 4 bases; junction bases not matched to a gene: 6. Germline lookup yields CDR1 SGHTA and CDR2 FQGNSA. This CDR3 is 15 amino acids long. The CDR3 reads CASSPASGNYNEQFF. CDR3 DNA: TGTGCCAGCAGCCCAGCTAGCGGGAATTACAATGAGCAGTTCTTC.

This clonotype was detected many times. This chain joins TRBV7-9 and TRBJ1-1; 7 positions match TRBD1. In germline, CDR1 is SEHNR, CDR2 FQNEAQ (reference sequence). The CDR3 length is 14 residues. Trimming at V came to 5 bases and at J to 2 bases, leaving 5 bases not matched to a gene. In DNA, the CDR3 is TGTGCCAGCAGCCAGGGGGGTACTAACACTGAAGCTTTCTTT. As protein: CASSQGGTNTEAFF.

V usage is TRBV6-1 and J usage is TRBJ1-2; 8 positions agree with TRBD1. The length of the CDR3 is 14 residues. Germline V gene lookup returns CDR1 MNHNS and CDR2 SASEGT. V lost 5 bases, J lost 4 bases, and 6 bases stayed unmatched. The CDR3 DNA sequence: TGTGCCAGCAGTCGAGACAGGGGACTCTATGGCTACACCTTC. Its protein is CASSRDRGLYGYTF.